This TCR beta chain was identified during a study of T cells expressing NK-cell markers. Study-wide points: The contribution of dominant NKG2C+ clonotypes to CD8+ T cells in about six donors was 1.0-7.0%.

Germline CDR1 is LGHNA and CDR2 is YNFKEQ. The CDR3 covers 15 residues. TCRdb reworked the 5' RACE reads into one entry per CDR3 protein, no DNA. Its table records a few hundred thousand distinct CDR3 sequences. Notes on this clonotype: Its antigen remains unknown.

The sequence was collected from a man aged 18-69 years in good health. This rearrangement joins TRBV4-2 to TRBJ1-6; with no DNA, the TCRdb D assignment of TRBD1 cannot be verified. Sequencing was done on a sample of blood T cells: a sorted CD56 or NKG2C T cell subset, CD4+ or CD8+ T cells, or bulk PBMC T cells (not recorded which). This CDR3 reads CASSQAGPRTSPLHF.